This T cell receptor (beta chain) is drawn from a study of T cells in narcolepsy. In the study overall: Enrolled donors included narcolepsy type 1 or type 2 patients and healthy controls.

Some clones are missing from TCRdb's copy, which holds only in-frame ones; the method was immunoSEQ multiplex PCR. The table includes about 40,000 clones, roughly 88% detected once. Study conclusions and caveats: No autoreactive T cell clone sequences appeared in some memory CD4+ repertoires. Reportedly, autoreactive clonotypes were serially detected in patients' blood but not controls'. HCRT-specific and TRIB2-specific autoreactive clonotypes appeared among same-patient CSF and blood CD4+ clonotypes.

Points on this clone: Its antigen is not known.

V was pared by 7 bases and J by 8 bases, with 17 bases between. Looked up from germline, CDR1 is MGHDK and CDR2 is SYGVNS. This CDR3 contains 14 residues. This chain uses TRBV25-1 with TRBJ2-2; possibly TRBD2 for D (6 bases). Sequenced: CD45RA- memory CD4+ T cells from PBMCs. This receptor was taken from a human donor with narcolepsy. The CDR3 loop is CASNAGLGQGELFF. The CDR3 region has the DNA TGTGCCAGCAATGCGGGGCTAGGTCAAGGGGAGCTGTTTTTT.